This T cell receptor (beta chain) was sequenced in a study of human T cells and chemical hapten exposure. Study results and caveats: Sensitizing with DPC caused no change in TCRs above 1 in 1000 frequency.

TCRdb reanalysed the RACE reads using MiXCR and keeps one entry per CDR3 protein. The profile shows roughly 200,000 distinct CDR3 sequences, about a fifth of them singletons. As for this clonotype: Antigen specificity is unknown.

Specified time point: patch test 1, 2 weeks after DPC sensitization. The sample's treatment: therapeutic diphenylcyclopropenone sensitization with weekly scalp DPC. The sequenced sample was whole blood, obtained in connection with sensitization to the hapten diphenylcyclopropenone (DPC). This clonotype was sampled from a woman between 50 and 59 years old with alopecia areata. Some clones in this sample may be carry-over from other donors' samples.

The CDR3 protein is CASSSRRASFLNEKLFF. CDR3 in DNA: TGCGCCAGCAGCTCCCGCAGGGCCTCCTTCCTCAATGAAAAACTGTTTTTT. This chain joins TRBV5-1 and TRBJ1-4; TRBD1 might be the D (5 bases). In germline, CDR1 is SGHRS, CDR2 YFSETQ. The CDR3 extends over 17 amino acids. With 3 bases removed from V and 5 bases from J, the gap between germline ends came to 20 bases.